This T cell receptor beta chain emerged from a study of blood T cell repertoires in COVID-19. Looking at the study overall: The United States, Italy and Spain supplied acute and convalescent COVID-19 samples. PBMCs, B-cell-depleted T cells, or T cells were the source of the cDNA or gDNA that made up the material.

Trimming left V 8 bases short and J 4 bases short, with 21 bases between. In germline, CDR1 is LNHDA, CDR2 SQIVND (reference sequence). The CDR3 length is 15 residues. The authors' processing: For nucleated cells, counts were estimated from reference gene primer amplification. Using immunoSEQ multiplex PCR, the repertoire was profiled, and TCRdb retains in-frame clones only, with some absent. That table gives V, J and clone size, and the DNA gave D and trimming. The sample lists a few hundred thousand clones, around nine tenths occurring once. The receptor was isolated from a man between 60 and 75 years old who had recovered from COVID-19. The chain has TRBV19 and TRBJ2-7, with a weak D call TRBD1 (6 bases). Sequencing used peripheral blood. The CDR3 DNA sequence: TGTGCCAGTGGGGGTACAGGGAAGGGCGAGTACGAGCAGTACTTC. This gives the protein CASGGTGKGEYEQYF.